This T cell receptor beta chain was profiled in a study of blood T cell repertoires in COVID-19. About the research overall: Sample material is recorded as cDNA or gDNA derived from T cells, B-cell-depleted T cells, or PBMCs.

Looked up from germline, CDR1 is GTSNPN and CDR2 is SVGIG (reference sequence). The CDR3 length is 13 residues. V lost 0 bases to trimming and J lost 4 bases, with 7 bases between them. Residents of about 25 US areas, aged about 18 to 89 years, made up the participants. Cohorts were assigned according to the clinical history that participants reported. Per the authors' pipeline: Estimated nucleated cell counts came from reference gene primer amplification. Generated by immunoSEQ multiplex PCR, the TCRdb table keeps only in-frame clones and is missing some. That table gives V, J and clone size, and the DNA gave D and trimming. In the table there are 250,000 or so clones, about 90% of which are singletons.

Sequencing was performed on PBMCs or T cells enriched from blood (not recorded which). This chain uses TRBV30 with TRBJ1-5; tentative D call: TRBD1 (5 bases). The receptor was isolated from a man aged 25 to 40 who had recovered from COVID-19. The CDR3 nucleotides are TGTGCCTGGAGTGTACAGGCGAATCAGCCCCAGCATTTT. Translation gives CAWSVQANQPQHF.